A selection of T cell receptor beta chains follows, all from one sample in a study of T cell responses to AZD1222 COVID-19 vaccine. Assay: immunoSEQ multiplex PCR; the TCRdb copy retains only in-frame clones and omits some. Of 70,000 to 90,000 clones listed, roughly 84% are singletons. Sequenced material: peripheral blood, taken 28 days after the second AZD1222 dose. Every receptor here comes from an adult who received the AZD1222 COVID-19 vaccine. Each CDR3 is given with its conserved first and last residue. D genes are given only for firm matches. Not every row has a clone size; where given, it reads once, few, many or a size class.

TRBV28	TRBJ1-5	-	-	TGTGCCAGCAGTTTACCTTATCAGCCCCAGCATTTT	CASSLPYQPQHF
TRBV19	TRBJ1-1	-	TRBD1	TGTGCCAGTAGTATGATTGGACAGGGCAAGGGTCCTGAAGCTTTCTTT	CASSMIGQGKGPEAFF
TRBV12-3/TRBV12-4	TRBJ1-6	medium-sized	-	TGTGCCAGCAGGACAGGTTATGATTCACCCCTCCACTTT	CASRTGYDSPLHF
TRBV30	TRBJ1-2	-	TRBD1	TGTGCCTGGAGCCAGGGGGAGTCGTATGGCTACACCTTC	CAWSQGESYGYTF
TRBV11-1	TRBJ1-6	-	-	TGTGCCAGCAGCGGTGGACCGAGCACCTATAATTCACCCCTCCACTTT	CASSGGPSTYNSPLHF
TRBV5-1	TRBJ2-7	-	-	TGCGCCAGCAGCTTGGGTGGAGGGGCTCGGAAAAACGAGCAGTACTTC	CASSLGGGARKNEQYF
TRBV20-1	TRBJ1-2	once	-	TGCAGTGCTAATCCGGGGTATGGCTACACCTTC	CSANPGYGYTF
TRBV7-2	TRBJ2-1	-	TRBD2	TGTGCCAGCAGCTTAGAAGCGGGGCGGGATGAGCAGTTCTTC	CASSLEAGRDEQFF
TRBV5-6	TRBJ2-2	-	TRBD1	TGTGCCAGCAGCCCCGGGACAGGGGGCGTCGGGGAGCTGTTTTTT	CASSPGTGGVGELFF
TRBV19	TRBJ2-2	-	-	TGTGCCAGTACCCCCCAGGGGGGCCTCTCCGGGGAGCTGTTTTTT	CASTPQGGLSGELFF
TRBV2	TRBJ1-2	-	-	TGTGCCAGCAGTGGACGGAGCTATGGCTACACCTTC	CASSGRSYGYTF
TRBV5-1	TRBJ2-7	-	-	TGCGCCAGCAGCCTAGGAGAGGGCGGCTTCTACGAGCAGTACTTC	CASSLGEGGFYEQYF
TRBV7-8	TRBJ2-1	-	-	TGTGCCAGCAGCCCCCGGGGACAAGCCTACAATGAGCAGTTCTTC	CASSPRGQAYNEQFF
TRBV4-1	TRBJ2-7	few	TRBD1	TGCGCCAGCAGCCTAAGAGGCGGACAGGGGTCCTACGAGCAGTACTTC	CASSLRGGQGSYEQYF
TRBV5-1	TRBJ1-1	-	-	TGCGCCAGCAGCTTTGAGTCCTTCACTGAAGCTTTCTTT	CASSFESFTEAFF
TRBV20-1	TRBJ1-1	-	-	TGCAGTGCCCCGAGGGCCAAAGGAGCTTTCTTT	CSAPRAKGAFF
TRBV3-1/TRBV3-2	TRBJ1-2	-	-	TGTGCCAGCAGCCACGGCCATTATGGCTACACCTTC	CASSHGHYGYTF
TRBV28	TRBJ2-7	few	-	TGTGCCAGCAGCCCGCCGGGACACCCCTACGAGCAGTACTTC	CASSPPGHPYEQYF
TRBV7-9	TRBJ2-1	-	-	TGTGCCAGCAGCTTAGATGGGACGGGCAATGAGCAGTTCTTC	CASSLDGTGNEQFF
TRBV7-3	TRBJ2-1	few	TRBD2	TGTGCCAGCAGAATTAGCGGGGGGCGTGACGATGAGCAGTTCTTC	CASRISGGRDDEQFF
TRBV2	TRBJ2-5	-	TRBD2	TGTGCCAGCAGGGGACTAGCAGACGGAGAGACCCAGTACTTC	CASRGLADGETQYF
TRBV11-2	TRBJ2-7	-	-	TGTGCCAGCAGCTTCCTCCGGGACGGGGCCTACGAGCAGTACTTC	CASSFLRDGAYEQYF
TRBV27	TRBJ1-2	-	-	TGTGCCAGCAGTACTCACAGGGCCATCAACTATGGCTACACCTTC	CASSTHRAINYGYTF
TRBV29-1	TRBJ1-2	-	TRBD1	TGCAGCGTTAAAATAGACAGGGTGTTGTTGGGCGGCTACACCTTC	CSVKIDRVLLGGYTF
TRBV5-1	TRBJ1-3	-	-	TGCGCCAGCAGGACGAGCTCTGGAAACACCATATATTTT	CASRTSSGNTIYF
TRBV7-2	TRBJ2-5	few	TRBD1	TGTGCCAGCAGTCTTATCTGGGACAGACAAGAGACCCAGTACTTC	CASSLIWDRQETQYF
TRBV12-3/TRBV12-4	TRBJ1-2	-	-	TGTGCCAGCAGCCGCGGACAATATGGCTACACCTTC	CASSRGQYGYTF
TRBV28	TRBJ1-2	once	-	TGTGCCAGCAGTTTATTGGGCAGGATTTATGGCTACACCTTC	CASSLLGRIYGYTF
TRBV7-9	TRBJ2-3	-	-	TGTGCCAGCAGCTTAGCGGGGGTGTCAGATACGCAGTATTTT	CASSLAGVSDTQYF
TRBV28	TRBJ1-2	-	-	TGTGCCGCGGAAGGTCTCTCTACAGTCGGCTACACCTTC	CAAEGLSTVGYTF
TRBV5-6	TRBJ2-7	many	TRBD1	TGTGCCAGCAGGTCACCGGGACAGGGAACCTACGAGCAGTACTTC	CASRSPGQGTYEQYF
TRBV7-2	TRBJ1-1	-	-	TGTGCCAGCAGCTTAGTCTTCGTGAACACTGAAGCTTTCTTT	CASSLVFVNTEAFF
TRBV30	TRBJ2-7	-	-	TGTGCCTGGAATTCAGGGAGGTACGAGCAGTACTTC	CAWNSGRYEQYF
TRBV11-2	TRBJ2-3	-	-	TGTGCCAGCAGCTCCACCTGGGGGGCCGATACGCAGTATTTT	CASSSTWGADTQYF
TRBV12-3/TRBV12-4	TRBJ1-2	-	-	TGTGCCAGCAGTTCGACTCGCTATGGCTACACCTTC	CASSSTRYGYTF
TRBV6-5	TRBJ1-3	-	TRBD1	TGTGCCAGCAGTCTAAACAGGGGAGGAGGAAACACCATATATTTT	CASSLNRGGGNTIYF
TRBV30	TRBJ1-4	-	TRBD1	TGTGCCTGGACAGGGACAGGGAATGAAAAACTGTTTTTT	CAWTGTGNEKLFF
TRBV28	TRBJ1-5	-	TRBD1	TGTGCCAGCAGGGGTGGACAGGGACGCAATCAGCCCCAGCATTTT	CASRGGQGRNQPQHF
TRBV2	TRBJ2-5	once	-	TGTGCCAGCAGTGTACCGGGACGGAGCCGGCAAGAGACCCAGTACTTC	CASSVPGRSRQETQYF
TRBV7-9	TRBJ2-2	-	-	TGTGCCAGCAGCACAACCTGGGACACCACGAACACCGGGGAGCTGTTTTTT	CASSTTWDTTNTGELFF
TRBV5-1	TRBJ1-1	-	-	TGCGCCAGCAGCTTTACAGGGTATGGTGAAGCTTTCTTT	CASSFTGYGEAFF
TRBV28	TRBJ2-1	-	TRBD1	TGTGCCAGCAGGTCGACAGGGAAGAATGAGCAGTTCTTC	CASRSTGKNEQFF
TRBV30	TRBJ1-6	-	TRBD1	TGTGCCTGGAGGAGGACAGGGGATAATTCACCCCTCCACTTT	CAWRRTGDNSPLHF
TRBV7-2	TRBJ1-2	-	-	TGTGCCAGCAGCTTAGAAGCTGGCGGACAACGGGCGGGCTACACCTTC	CASSLEAGGQRAGYTF
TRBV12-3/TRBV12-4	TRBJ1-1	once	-	TGTGCCAGCAGGGGTAGCCTGAACACTGAAGCTTTCTTT	CASRGSLNTEAFF